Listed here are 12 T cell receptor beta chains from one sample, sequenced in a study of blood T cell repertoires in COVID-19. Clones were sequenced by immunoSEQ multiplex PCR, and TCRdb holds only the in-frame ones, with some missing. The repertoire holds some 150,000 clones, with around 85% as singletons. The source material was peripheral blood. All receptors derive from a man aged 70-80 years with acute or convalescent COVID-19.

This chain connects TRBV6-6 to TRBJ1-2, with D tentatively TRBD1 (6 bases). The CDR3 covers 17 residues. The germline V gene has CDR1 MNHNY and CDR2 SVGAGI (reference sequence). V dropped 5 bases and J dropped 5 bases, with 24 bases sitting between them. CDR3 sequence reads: CASSPPTDRTLGYGYTF. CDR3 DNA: TGTGCCAGCAGTCCCCCGACTGACAGGACATTAGGGTATGGCTACACCTTC.

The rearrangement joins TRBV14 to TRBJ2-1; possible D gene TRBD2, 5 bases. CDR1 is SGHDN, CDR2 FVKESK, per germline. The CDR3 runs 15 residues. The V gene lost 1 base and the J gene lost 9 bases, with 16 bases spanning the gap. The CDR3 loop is CASSQGTPLFVEQFF. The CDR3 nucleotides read TGTGCCAGCAGCCAAGGGACTCCTTTGTTCGTTGAGCAGTTCTTC.

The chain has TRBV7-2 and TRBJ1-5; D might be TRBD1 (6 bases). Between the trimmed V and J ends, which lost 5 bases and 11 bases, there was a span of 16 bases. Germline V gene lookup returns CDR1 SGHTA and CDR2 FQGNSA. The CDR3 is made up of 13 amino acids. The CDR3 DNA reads TGTGCCAGCAGCCTAGAGGGGGATCTAGCCCAGCATTTT. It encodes CASSLEGDLAQHF.

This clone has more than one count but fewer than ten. The CDR3 bases are TGTGCCAGCACCCATCTAGACAGCAATCAGCCCCAGCATTTT. It codes for CASTHLDSNQPQHF. The rearrangement uses TRBV6-5 and TRBJ1-5; D ambiguous. Germline-derived CDR1 and CDR2 are MNHEY and SVGAGI. Deletions cut 7 bases from V and 1 base from J, with 11 bases between. This CDR3 has 14 residues.

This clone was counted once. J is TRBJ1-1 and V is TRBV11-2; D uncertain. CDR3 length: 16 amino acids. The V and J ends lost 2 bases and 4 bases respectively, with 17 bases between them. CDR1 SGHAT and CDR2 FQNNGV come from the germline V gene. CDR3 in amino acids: CASSLLFGAEGTEAFF. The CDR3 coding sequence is TGTGCCAGCAGCTTACTTTTCGGCGCAGAGGGCACTGAAGCTTTCTTT.

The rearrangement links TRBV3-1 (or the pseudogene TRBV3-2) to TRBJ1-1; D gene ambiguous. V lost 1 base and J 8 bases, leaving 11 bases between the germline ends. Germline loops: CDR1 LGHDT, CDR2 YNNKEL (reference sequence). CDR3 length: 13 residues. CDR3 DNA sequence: TGTGCCAGCAGCCAAGGCCTGAAAACAGAAGCTTTCTTT. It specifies CASSQGLKTEAFF.

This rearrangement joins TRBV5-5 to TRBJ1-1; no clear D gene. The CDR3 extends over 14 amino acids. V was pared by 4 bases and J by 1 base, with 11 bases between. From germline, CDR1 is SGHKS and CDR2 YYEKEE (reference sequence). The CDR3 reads CASSPGSTNTEAFF. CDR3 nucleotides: TGTGCCAGCAGCCCGGGAAGTACGAACACTGAAGCTTTCTTT.

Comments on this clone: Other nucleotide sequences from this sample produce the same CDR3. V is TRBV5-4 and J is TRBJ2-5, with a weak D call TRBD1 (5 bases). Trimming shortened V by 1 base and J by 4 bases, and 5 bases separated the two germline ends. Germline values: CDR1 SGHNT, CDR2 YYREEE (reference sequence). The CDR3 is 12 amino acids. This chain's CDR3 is CASSLTGETQYF. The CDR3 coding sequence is TGTGCCAGCAGCTTGACAGGAGAGACCCAGTACTTC. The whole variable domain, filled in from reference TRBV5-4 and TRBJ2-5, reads ETGVTQSPTHLIKTRGQQVTLRCSSQSGHNTVSWYQQALGQGPQFIFQYYREEENGRGNFPPRFSGLQFPNYSSELNVNALELDDSALYLCASSLTGETQYFGPGTRLLVL.

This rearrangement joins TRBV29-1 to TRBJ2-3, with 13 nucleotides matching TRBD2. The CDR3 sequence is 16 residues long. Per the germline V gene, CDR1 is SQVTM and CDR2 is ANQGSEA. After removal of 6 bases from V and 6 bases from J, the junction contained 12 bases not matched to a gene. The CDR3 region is CSVPGTSGVGRDTQYF. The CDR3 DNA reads TGCAGCGTCCCCGGGACTAGCGGGGTCGGCCGCGATACGCAGTATTTT.

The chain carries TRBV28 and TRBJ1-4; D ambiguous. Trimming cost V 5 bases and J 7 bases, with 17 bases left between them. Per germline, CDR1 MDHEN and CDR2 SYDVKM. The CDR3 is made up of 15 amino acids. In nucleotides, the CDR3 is TGTGCCAGCAGTCCGGCATGGAGGTCAGGTGAAAAACTGTTTTTT. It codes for CASSPAWRSGEKLFF.

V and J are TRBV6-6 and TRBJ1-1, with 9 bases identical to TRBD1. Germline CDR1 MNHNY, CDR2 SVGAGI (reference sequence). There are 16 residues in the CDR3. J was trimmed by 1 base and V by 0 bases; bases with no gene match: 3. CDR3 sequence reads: CASSYSQGARNTEAFF. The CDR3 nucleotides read TGTGCCAGCAGTTACTCACAGGGGGCTAGGAACACTGAAGCTTTCTTT.

CDR3 in amino acids: CATSDLGWRMSTDTQYF. The CDR3 region has the DNA TGTGCCACCAGTGATTTGGGGTGGAGGATGAGCACAGATACGCAGTATTTT. The genes are TRBV24-1 and TRBJ2-3, with a weak D call TRBD2 (5 bases). V lost 0 bases to trimming and J lost 0 bases, with 12 bases between them. This CDR3 has 17 amino acids. Per the germline V gene, CDR1 is KGHDR and CDR2 is SFDVKD.